One sample yielded the 24 T cell receptor beta chains listed below, sequenced in a study of shared clonotypes between healthy human individuals. Assay: immunoSEQ multiplex PCR; the TCRdb copy retains only in-frame clones and omits some. The sample includes 150,000 to 200,000 clones, 65% to 70% seen only once; the top ten take 10%. Material for sequencing was memory CD4+ T cells sorted from blood. Noted subset: CD45RA-negative fraction. The receptors originated from a man younger than 40 in good health.

The V gene is TRBV19, the J gene TRBJ2-7; a possible D gene is TRBD2 (6 bases). Between the trimmed V and J ends, which lost 6 bases and 6 bases, there was a span of 21 bases. This CDR3 is built from 15 residues. Germline-derived CDR1 and CDR2 are LNHDA and SQIVND (reference sequence). This chain's CDR3 is CASSRPVGGVSEQYF. The CDR3 DNA follows: TGTGCCAGTAGCCGCCCGGTGGGGGGTGTCAGCGAGCAGTACTTC. Based on the CDR3 plus reference TRBV19 and TRBJ2-7, the full variable domain is DGGITQSPKYLFRKEGQNVTLSCEQNLNHDAMYWYRQDPGQGLRLIYYSQIVNDFQKGDIAEGYSVSREKKESFPLTVTSAQKNPTAFYLCASSRPVGGVSEQYFGPGTRLTVT.

This chain uses TRBV9 with TRBJ1-1, with 7 positions matching TRBD1. V lost 4 bases to trimming and J lost 4 bases; unmatched junction nucleotides: 10. The CDR3 consists of 15 residues. Germline V gives CDR1 SGDLS, CDR2 YYNGEE. CDR3: CASSNSRGRSTEAFF. Written as DNA, the CDR3 is TGTGCCAGCAGCAACTCTAGGGGGCGGAGCACTGAAGCTTTCTTT.

This clone was counted a single time. The gene calls are TRBV5-4 and TRBJ2-2, with 7 bases identical to TRBD1. Unmatched junction bases numbered 10, after V lost 7 bases and J lost 4 bases. The CDR3 spans 15 residues. Germline V gene lookup returns CDR1 SGHNT and CDR2 YYREEE (reference sequence). The CDR3 bases are TGTGCCAGCGAGTCCCGGGACAGAGCCACCGGGGAGCTGTTTTTT. Protein sequence: CASESRDRATGELFF. The variable domain in full, completed from reference TRBV5-4 and TRBJ2-2, reads ETGVTQSPTHLIKTRGQQVTLRCSSQSGHNTVSWYQQALGQGPQFIFQYYREEENGRGNFPPRFSGLQFPNYSSELNVNALELDDSALYLCASESRDRATGELFFGEGSRLTVL.

The genes are TRBV5-6 and TRBJ2-7; maybe TRBD1 (6 bases). The V end lost 2 bases, the J end lost 2 bases, and 11 bases lay between the germline ends. The CDR3 loop spans 14 amino acids. Germline V CDR1 and CDR2: SGHDT, YYEEEE. The CDR3 region is CASSFGQGTYEQYF. The DNA for the CDR3 is TGTGCCAGCAGCTTCGGGCAGGGGACCTACGAGCAGTACTTC.

The chain links TRBV6-1 to TRBJ2-1, with 11 bases matching TRBD2. The junction had 8 bases not matched to a gene; V was cut back by 6 bases and J by 7 bases. From germline, CDR1 is MNHNS and CDR2 SASEGT. This CDR3 comprises 15 residues. The CDR3 loop reads CASSGLAGLTNEQFF. The CDR3 region has the DNA TGTGCCAGCAGCGGACTAGCGGGTCTTACAAATGAGCAGTTCTTC.

This chain joins TRBV5-1 and TRBJ1-1, with unresolved D. Germline loops: CDR1 SGHRS, CDR2 YFSETQ. The CDR3 totals 14 residues. The V end was cut by 0 bases, the J end by 5 bases, with 11 bases between. This chain's CDR3 is CASSLESRETEAFF. In DNA form, the CDR3 reads TGCGCCAGCAGCTTGGAAAGCCGGGAGACTGAAGCTTTCTTT.

This clone was counted between two and nine times. The chain links TRBV2 to TRBJ2-5, with 8 bases identical to TRBD1. The germline V gene encodes CDR1 SNHLY and CDR2 FYNNEI. Trimming removed 7 bases from V and 1 base from J; junction bases left unmatched: 2. The CDR3 consists of 13 residues. The CDR3 nucleotides are TGTGCCAGCACCGGACAGGGCCAAGAGACCCAGTACTTC. It translates to CASTGQGQETQYF.

The CDR3 reads CASSLGAYEAQYF. The CDR3 DNA is TGTGCCAGCAGCTTGGGGGCCTATGAGGCCCAGTACTTC. The chain links TRBV5-4 to TRBJ2-5; D is unresolved. CDR3 length: 13 amino acids. Looked up from germline, CDR1 is SGHNT and CDR2 is YYREEE (reference sequence). Trimming took 0 bases from V and 9 from J, leaving 12 bases between them.

This clone was seen a handful of times. The rearrangement links TRBV10-1 to TRBJ2-7; D unresolved. CDR1 WNHNN and CDR2 SYGVQD come from the germline V gene (reference sequence). This CDR3 has 12 amino acids. Trimming stripped 5 bases from V and 10 bases from J, with 15 bases between. CDR3 residues: CASSNGFLNQYF. CDR3 bases: TGCGCCAGCAGTAACGGGTTTTTAAACCAGTACTTC.

The rearrangement joins TRBV7-6 to TRBJ2-7, with D tentatively TRBD1 (6 bases). The V gene's germline CDR1 is SGHVS and CDR2 FNYEAQ. This CDR3 comprises 14 residues. V was pared by 6 bases and J by 3 bases, with 15 bases between. The DNA for the CDR3 is TGTGCCAGCAGTAACGTTGGGGGCAACTACGAGCAGTACTTC. It codes for CASSNVGGNYEQYF. The full variable domain, its missing parts supplied by reference TRBV7-6 and TRBJ2-7, is GAGVSQSPRYKVTKRGQDVALRCDPISGHVSLYWYRQALGQGPEFLTYFNYEAQQDKSGLPNDRFSAERPEGSISTLTIQRTEQRDSAMYRCASSNVGGNYEQYFGPGTRLTVT.

With respect to this clone: Other DNA sequences in the same sample also yield this CDR3. CDR3 region: CASSLDYEQYF. As DNA, the CDR3 is TGCGCCAGCAGCTTGGATTACGAGCAGTACTTC. The chain is built from TRBV5-1 and TRBJ2-7; D not certain. The germline CDR1 and CDR2 sequences are SGHRS and YFSETQ. V dropped 0 bases and J dropped 4 bases, with 2 bases sitting between them. The CDR3 is made up of 11 amino acids.

About this clone: This CDR3 is also generated by other DNA sequences in the sample. The chain joins TRBV27 to TRBJ2-7; no definite D call. This CDR3 has 18 amino acids. V lost 1 base and J 7 bases, leaving 26 bases between the germline ends. Germline V gene data show CDR1 as MNHEY and CDR2 as SMNVEV (reference sequence). The CDR3 coding sequence is TGTGCCAGCAGTTTATTAATGGGCGGAAGAGCCCCTTCGGGTGAGCAGTACTTC. Translating gives CASSLLMGGRAPSGEQYF.

This clone was detected once. The J gene is TRBJ1-1, the V gene TRBV11-2, with D unresolved. This CDR3 has 14 residues. Germline V lookup: CDR1 SGHAT, CDR2 FQNNGV. V lost 1 base and J lost 2, with 8 bases in between. The CDR3 sequence: CASSLALGNTEAFF. The CDR3 nucleotides read TGTGCCAGCAGCTTAGCTCTGGGAAACACTGAAGCTTTCTTT. Complete variable domain (other parts from reference TRBV11-2 and TRBJ1-1): EAGVAQSPRYKIIEKRQSVAFWCNPISGHATLYWYQQILGQGPKLLIQFQNNGVVDDSQLPKDRFSAERLKGVDSTLKIQPAKLEDSAVYLCASSLALGNTEAFFGQGTRLTVV.

This clone was observed a single time. V gene TRBV5-4 combines with J gene TRBJ1-2; a weak D match, TRBD1 (5 bases). V was trimmed by 4 bases and J by 8 bases, leaving 21 bases between them. The germline CDR1 and CDR2 sequences are SGHNT and YYREEE (reference sequence). The CDR3 length is 15 residues. The chain's CDR3 is CASSRSVGRDPGYTF. CDR3 bases: TGTGCCAGCAGCCGGAGCGTCGGCCGGGACCCCGGCTACACCTTC.

The chain employs TRBV18 and TRBJ2-1; the D gene is possibly TRBD2 (6 bases). Germline CDR1 reads KGHSH; CDR2 reads LQKENI. The CDR3 has 14 residues. V was pared by 4 bases and J by 0 bases, with 7 bases between. CDR3 amino acids: CASSRTNSYNEQFF. DNA for the CDR3: TGTGCCAGCTCACGGACTAACTCCTACAATGAGCAGTTCTTC.

The chain links TRBV2 to TRBJ1-2; 7 bases fit TRBD1. This CDR3 is 14 amino acids long. The germline gives CDR1 SNHLY, CDR2 FYNNEI. The V segment lost 5 bases and the J segment 7 bases; nucleotides outside the gene matches: 10. CDR3 sequence: CASSRQGEAGGYTF. The CDR3 nucleotides read TGTGCCAGCAGTCGACAGGGTGAAGCTGGTGGCTACACCTTC.

In DNA, the CDR3 is TGTGCCAGCAGCGTGGAGGGTAGCGGGAGGTATGAGCAGTTCTTC. Translation: CASSVEGSGRYEQFF. V is TRBV9 and J is TRBJ2-1; 10 nucleotides agree with TRBD2. V lost 2 bases and J lost 8; bases outside the gene matches: 7. The CDR3 is 15 amino acids. CDR1 and CDR2 from the germline V gene are SGDLS and YYNGEE.

CDR3 sequence: CASTGNGELFF. The DNA of the CDR3 is TGCGCCAGCACGGGGAACGGGGAGCTGTTTTTT. The genes are TRBV5-1 and TRBJ2-2, with D tentatively TRBD2 (5 bases). Germline V CDR1 and CDR2: SGHRS, YFSETQ. V dropped 6 bases and J dropped 7 bases, with 7 bases sitting between them. The CDR3 spans 11 residues.

The chain uses TRBV18 and TRBJ1-5; D ambiguous. CDR1 is KGHSH and CDR2 is LQKENI in the germline V gene. The V and J ends lost 6 bases and 4 bases respectively, with 13 bases between them. This CDR3 comprises 14 residues. CDR3 region: CASSPSDQNQPQHF. The CDR3 region has the DNA TGTGCCAGCTCCCCGTCAGATCAGAATCAGCCCCAGCATTTT.

The CDR3 nucleotides read TGTGCCAGCAGTGAAACGACAGGGATCCCTCAGCCCCAGCATTTT. The encoded protein is CASSETTGIPQPQHF. The chain uses TRBV6-1 and TRBJ1-5; 7 nucleotides agree with TRBD1. V trimming: 2 bases; J trimming: 6 bases; junction bases outside the gene matches: 7. This CDR3 has 15 residues. Germline CDR1 and CDR2: MNHNS and SASEGT.

V usage is TRBV7-2 and J usage is TRBJ2-2, with TRBD2 matching 9 bases. CDR3 size: 17 residues. CDR1 and CDR2 (germline): SGHTA, FQGNSA. V gave up 3 bases and J gave up 6 bases; unmatched junction bases: 11. CDR3 sequence reads: CASSFAGGRVTAGELFF. The CDR3 coding sequence is TGTGCCAGCAGCTTCGCTGGCGGGAGGGTAACCGCCGGGGAGCTGTTTTTT.

This chain joins TRBV14 and TRBJ2-1; 7 bases align to TRBD1. Germline CDR1 SGHDN, CDR2 FVKESK. The CDR3 sequence is 16 residues long. V lost 0 bases to trimming and J lost 5 bases; unmatched junction nucleotides: 7. CDR3 amino acids: CASSQDTPGGHNEQFF. DNA for the CDR3: TGTGCCAGCAGCCAAGACACACCAGGGGGACACAATGAGCAGTTCTTC.

As to this clone: At the DNA level, this CDR3 is encoded by other sequences in the same sample as well. The chain combines TRBV5-1 with TRBJ2-5, with unresolved D. The V and J ends lost 0 bases and 2 bases respectively, with 8 bases between them. The CDR3 is 14 residues long. Germline values: CDR1 SGHRS, CDR2 YFSETQ. This CDR3 is CASSLGGVQETQYF. Here the CDR3 DNA reads TGCGCCAGCAGCTTGGGTGGGGTGCAAGAGACCCAGTACTTC.

This clone was seen only a few times. Written as DNA, the CDR3 is TGTGCCAGCAGTTTGCGCTTCTCAGAGACCCAGTACTTC. Its protein product is CASSLRFSETQYF. The rearrangement joins TRBV27 to TRBJ2-5; D unresolved. CDR1 MNHEY and CDR2 SMNVEV come from the germline V gene (reference sequence). The CDR3 runs to 13 residues. Deletions cut 3 bases from V and 4 bases from J, with 9 bases between.